The T cell receptor beta chain under discussion was sequenced for a study of T cell clonality in common variable immunodeficiency. Overall study results and limits: Fewer TCRbeta clones were shared among CVID subjects than controls. Reportedly, TCR beta sequences from common variable immunodeficiency showed fewer deletions and N-nucleotide insertions. Compared with healthy controls, CVID subjects showed increased TCRbeta clonality, mostly in about a third.

This clone was found a few times. Its antigen is not identified. Method: immunoSEQ multiplex PCR; TCRdb's copy keeps in-frame clones and lacks some. Sampling found approximately 57,000 clones, none seen once. Each donor provided roughly 4.5 to 9 ml of heparinized whole blood. This receptor was identified in a person aged 18 to 75 in good health. The sequenced material came from peripheral blood mononuclear cells.

The CDR3 DNA, read in part, is TGTGCCAGCCTACACCCCGGGACAGCCTATGGT. Translation gives CASLHPGTAYG. The complete CDR3 sequence is CASLHPGTAYGQYF. V usage is TRBV19 and J usage is TRBJ2-4; 7 bases align to TRBD1. From the germline J gene comes the end of the CDR3, since the read stops 3 residues before it. Germline V gene lookup returns CDR1 LNHDA and CDR2 SQIVND (reference sequence). CDR3 size: 14 residues.